This T cell receptor (beta chain) was sequenced in a study of T cell responses to AZD1222 COVID-19 vaccine (dated by TCRdb to the early 2020s). For context, the study as a whole: AZD1222 recipients with second doses at about 4 weeks or about 12 weeks were pooled, because spike-specific TCR depth and breadth did not differ between schedules. Enrollment into the trials was organized by age into subgroups of 18-55, 56-69 and 70-plus years, and those subgroups contained approximately 160, 26 and 62 TCR-sequenced participants, respectively. A total of 230 to 250 trial participants underwent TCR sequencing, of whom some 210 received two doses of AZD1222 and some 26 received two doses of the MenACWY control vaccine.

Broader findings and caveats from the paper: Epitopes outside the regions mutated in the B.1.351 and B.1.1.7 variants were reportedly recognized by nearly half of the unique spike-specific TCRs. Because no samples from the day 14 peak response were available, repertoires could be characterized only after the peak T cell response. The whole spike protein was spanned by vaccine-associated CD4 TCRs, and dominant responses were seen in regions 160-218 and 743-854. Most participants were white British and females outnumbered males, and the authors suggested that clonal diversity may have been underestimated. Conclusions about previously exposed vaccinees are limited because only five to seven AZD1222 recipients were SARS-CoV-2 seropositive at baseline. In the small 56-69-year group, the increase in depth fell short of significance, most likely because of low power. Spike-specific TCR breadth and depth rose significantly after two AZD1222 doses compared with day 0 and with MenACWY recipients.

Concerning this clone: It has no known antigen specificity. No per-base quality is available; no much larger clone lies one base away.

The CDR3 regions of human TCRbeta chains were analyzed by immunosequencing. On the study's bioinformatics: Repertoire TCRs were matched against a reference library of SARS-CoV-2-specific TCRs generated with the MIRA antigen-specificity platform. Breadth meant the fraction of unique TCRs that were SARS-CoV-2-associated, whereas depth meant the fraction of total T cells that were SARS-CoV-2-associated. Each spike-specific TCR was assigned to its reactive spike region and to a CD4 or CD8 class using the MIRA data. Log10-transformed breadth and depth values were compared by one-way ANOVA with Sidak's multiple comparisons tests. TCRdb re-hosts the immuneACCESS table, in-frame sequences only. Its copies lack some clones; in the studies checked, an unresolved V gene accounts for under half of them, and the cause for the rest is not known. V and J calls and clone size are copied from that table; D and trimming were computed from the DNA. The sample has tens of thousands of clones on record, roughly 90% of them singletons. 4.2% of the sample is in the top ten clones.

The time point label of this sample denotes: baseline before first vaccination. Vaccinee samples were obtained from the UK trials COV001 and COV002, which included a single-blind randomized controlled phase 2/3 trial of AZD1222 (ChAdOx1 nCoV-19) in healthy adults. For TCRbeta chain sequencing, PBMC samples were collected from trial participants at day 0 and at day 28 after the second dose. Sequenced here: peripheral blood, sampled on day 0 of AZD1222 vaccination. The receptor was derived from an adult in good health.

The sequenced DNA: TGTGCCAGCAGTTTATTTGTCGGTCGAGGAAATGGCTACACCTTC. Its product reads: CASSLFVGRGNGYTF. Here the chain combines TRBV27 and TRBJ1-2; no D gene is confidently identified. CDR1 and CDR2 are drawn from the germline V gene (reference sequence): MNHEY, SMNVEV. Deletion took 1 base off V and 6 bases off J, with a span of 15 bases between the germline ends. The CDR3 covers 15 residues, taking in both the cysteine and the phenylalanine. The sequence is cut down to CDR3 DNA, 45 bases in frame from base 1.